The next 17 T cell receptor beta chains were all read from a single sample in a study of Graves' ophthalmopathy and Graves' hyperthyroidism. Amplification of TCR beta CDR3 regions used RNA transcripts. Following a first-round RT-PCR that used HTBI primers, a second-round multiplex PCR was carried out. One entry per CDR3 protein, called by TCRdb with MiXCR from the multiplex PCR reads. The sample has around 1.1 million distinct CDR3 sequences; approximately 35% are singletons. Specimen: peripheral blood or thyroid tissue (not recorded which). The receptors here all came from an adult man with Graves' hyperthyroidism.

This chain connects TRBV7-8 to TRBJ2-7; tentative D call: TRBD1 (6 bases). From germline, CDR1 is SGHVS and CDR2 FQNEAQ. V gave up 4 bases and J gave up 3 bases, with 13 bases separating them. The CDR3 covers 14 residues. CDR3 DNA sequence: TGTGCCAGCAGCTCCGGGGCAGGGGACTACGAGCAGTACTTC. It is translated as CASSSGAGDYEQYF.

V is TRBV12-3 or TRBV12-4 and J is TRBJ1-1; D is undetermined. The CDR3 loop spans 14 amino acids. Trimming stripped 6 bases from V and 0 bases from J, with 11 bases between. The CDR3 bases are TGTGCCAGCAGCGGGATTAGGCTGAACACTGAAGCTTTCTTT. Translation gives CASSGIRLNTEAFF.

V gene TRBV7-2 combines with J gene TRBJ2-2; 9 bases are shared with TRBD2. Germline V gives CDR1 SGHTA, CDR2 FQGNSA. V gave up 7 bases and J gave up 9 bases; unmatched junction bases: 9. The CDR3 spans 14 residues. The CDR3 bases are TGTGCCAGCAAAACATTAGCGGGGGCGTGGGAGCTGTTTTTT. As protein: CASKTLAGAWELFF.

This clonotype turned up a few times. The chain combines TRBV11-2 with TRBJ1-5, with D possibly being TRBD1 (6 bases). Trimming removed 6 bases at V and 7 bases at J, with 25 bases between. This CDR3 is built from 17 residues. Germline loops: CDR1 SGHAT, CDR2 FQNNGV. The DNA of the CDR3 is TGTGCCAGCAGTCCTCACGAGGGGGGCGCGATTTACCAGCCCCAGCATTTT. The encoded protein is CASSPHEGGAIYQPQHF.

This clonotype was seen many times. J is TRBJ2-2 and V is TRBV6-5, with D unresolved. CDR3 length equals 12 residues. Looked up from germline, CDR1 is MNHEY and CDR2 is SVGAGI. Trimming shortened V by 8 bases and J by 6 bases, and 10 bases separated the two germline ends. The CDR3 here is CASLEFSGELFF. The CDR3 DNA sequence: TGTGCCAGCTTAGAGTTTTCCGGGGAGCTGTTTTTT.

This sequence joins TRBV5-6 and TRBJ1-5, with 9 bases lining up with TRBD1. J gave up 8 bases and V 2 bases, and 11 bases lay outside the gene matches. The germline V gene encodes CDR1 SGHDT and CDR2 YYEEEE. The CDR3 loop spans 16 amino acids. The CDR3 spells CASSFSGTGMAEPQHF. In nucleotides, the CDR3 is TGTGCCAGCAGCTTCTCCGGGACAGGGATGGCGGAGCCCCAGCATTTT. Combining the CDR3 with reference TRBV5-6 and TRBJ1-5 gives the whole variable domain DAGVTQSPTHLIKTRGQQVTLRCSPKSGHDTVSWYQQALGQGPQFIFQYYEEEERQRGNFPDRFSGHQFPNYSSELNVNALLLGDSALYLCASSFSGTGMAEPQHFGDGTRLSIL.

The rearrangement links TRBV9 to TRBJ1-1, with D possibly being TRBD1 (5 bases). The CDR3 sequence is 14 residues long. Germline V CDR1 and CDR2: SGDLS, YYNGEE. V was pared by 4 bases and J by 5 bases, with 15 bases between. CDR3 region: CASSPGAMGTEAFF. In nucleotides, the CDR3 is TGTGCCAGCAGCCCCGGGGCTATGGGGACTGAAGCTTTCTTT.

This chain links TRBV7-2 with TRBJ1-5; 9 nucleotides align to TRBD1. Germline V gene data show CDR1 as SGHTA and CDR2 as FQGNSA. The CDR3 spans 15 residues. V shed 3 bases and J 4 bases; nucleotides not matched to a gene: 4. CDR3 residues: CASSFQTGGNQPQHF. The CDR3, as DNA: TGTGCCAGCAGCTTTCAGACAGGGGGAAATCAGCCCCAGCATTTT.

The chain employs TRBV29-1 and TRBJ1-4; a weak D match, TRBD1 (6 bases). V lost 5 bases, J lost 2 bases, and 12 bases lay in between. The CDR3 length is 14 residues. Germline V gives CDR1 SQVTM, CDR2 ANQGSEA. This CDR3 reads CSVYLGGTNEKLFF. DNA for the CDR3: TGCAGCGTTTACTTAGGGGGTACTAATGAAAAACTGTTTTTT. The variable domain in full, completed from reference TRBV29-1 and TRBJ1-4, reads SAVISQKPSRDICQRGTSLTIQCQVDSQVTMMFWYRQQPGQSLTLIATANQGSEATYESGFVIDKFPISRPNLTFSTLTVSNMSPEDSSIYLCSVYLGGTNEKLFFGSGTQLSVL.

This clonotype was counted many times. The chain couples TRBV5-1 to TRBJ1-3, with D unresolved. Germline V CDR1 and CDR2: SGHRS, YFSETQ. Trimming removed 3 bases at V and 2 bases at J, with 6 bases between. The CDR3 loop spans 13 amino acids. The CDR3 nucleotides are TGCGCCAGCAGCTCCACGGCTGGAAACACCATATATTTT. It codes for CASSSTAGNTIYF.

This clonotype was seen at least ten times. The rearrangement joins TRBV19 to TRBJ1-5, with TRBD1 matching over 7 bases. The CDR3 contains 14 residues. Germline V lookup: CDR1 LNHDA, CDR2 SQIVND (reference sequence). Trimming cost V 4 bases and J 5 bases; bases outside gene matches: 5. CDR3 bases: TGTGCCAGTAGTACTACGACAGGGCATCAGCCCCAGCATTTT. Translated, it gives CASSTTTGHQPQHF.

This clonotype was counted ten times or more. This CDR3 reads CASSPGADRAFF. CDR3 in DNA: TGTGCCAGCAGCCCTGGGGCGGACCGAGCTTTCTTT. The V and J genes are TRBV7-6 and TRBJ1-1; D perhaps matches TRBD1 (5 bases). Between the trimmed V and J ends, which lost 5 bases and 10 bases, there was a span of 14 bases. The CDR3 loop spans 12 amino acids. Per the germline V gene, CDR1 is SGHVS and CDR2 is FNYEAQ.

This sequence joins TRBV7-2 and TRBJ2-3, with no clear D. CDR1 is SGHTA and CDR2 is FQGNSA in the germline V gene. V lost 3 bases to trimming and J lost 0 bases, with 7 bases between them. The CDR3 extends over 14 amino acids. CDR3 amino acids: CASSLLGSTDTQYF. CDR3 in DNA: TGTGCCAGCAGCTTGCTAGGGAGCACAGATACGCAGTATTTT.

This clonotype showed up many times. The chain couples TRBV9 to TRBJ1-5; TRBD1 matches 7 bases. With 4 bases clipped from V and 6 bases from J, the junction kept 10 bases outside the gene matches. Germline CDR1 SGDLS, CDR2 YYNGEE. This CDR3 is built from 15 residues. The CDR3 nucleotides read TGTGCCAGCAGCTCAGCAGGGGGGGCCGGTCAGCCCCAGCATTTT. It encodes CASSSAGGAGQPQHF.

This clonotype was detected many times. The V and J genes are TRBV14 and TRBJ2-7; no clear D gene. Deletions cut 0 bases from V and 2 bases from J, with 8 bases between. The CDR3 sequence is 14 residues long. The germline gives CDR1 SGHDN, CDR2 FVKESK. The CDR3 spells CASSQDLRAYEQYF. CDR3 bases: TGTGCCAGCAGCCAAGACCTTAGGGCCTACGAGCAGTACTTC. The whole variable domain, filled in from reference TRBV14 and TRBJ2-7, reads EAGVTQFPSHSVIEKGQTVTLRCDPISGHDNLYWYRRVMGKEIKFLLHFVKESKQDESGMPNNRFLAERTGGTYSTLKVQPAELEDSGVYFCASSQDLRAYEQYFGPGTRLTVT.

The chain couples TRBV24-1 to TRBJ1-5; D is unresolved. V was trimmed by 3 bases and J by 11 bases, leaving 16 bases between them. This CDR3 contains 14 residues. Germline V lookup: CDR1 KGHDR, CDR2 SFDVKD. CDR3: CATSDKGPVAAQHF. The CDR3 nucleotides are TGTGCCACCAGTGATAAAGGACCAGTCGCGGCCCAGCATTTT.

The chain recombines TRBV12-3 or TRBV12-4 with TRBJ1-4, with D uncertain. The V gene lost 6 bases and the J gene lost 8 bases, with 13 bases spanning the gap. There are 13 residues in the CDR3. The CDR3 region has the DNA TGTGCCAGCAGGTCCGGGGTGGTGGAAAAACTGTTTTTT. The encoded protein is CASRSGVVEKLFF.